This is a list of T cell receptor beta chains from one sample in a study of shared clonotypes between healthy human individuals. The repertoire was sequenced with immunoSEQ multiplex PCR; TCRdb's copy has only in-frame clones and lacks some. The table lists around 580,000 clones, 95% to 98% of them singletons. The sequencing input was naive CD8+ T cells sorted from blood. Source of these receptors: a man aged 25-45 years in good health. The CDR3 runs from the conserved cysteine through the conserved F or W. The D gene is left open where the match is weak. Clone size is stated in some rows and not others, as once, few, many or a class when expanded.

V gene	J gene	D gene	clone size	CDR3 protein	CDR3 DNA
TRBV4-1	TRBJ1-2	TRBD1	NA	CASSQAPGTDYGYTF	TGCGCCAGCAGCCAGGCCCCCGGGACAGACTATGGCTACACCTTC
TRBV5-6	TRBJ2-2	NA	NA	CASQLVGENTGELFF	TGTGCCAGCCAACTAGTTGGAGAGAACACCGGGGAGCTGTTTTTT
TRBV29-1	TRBJ2-7	NA	NA	CSVETQARYEQYF	TGCAGCGTTGAAACCCAGGCGAGGTACGAGCAGTACTTC
TRBV5-1	TRBJ2-1	NA	NA	CASEEGAWGNEQFF	TGCGCCAGCGAGGAGGGGGCGTGGGGCAATGAGCAGTTCTTC
TRBV27	TRBJ1-5	TRBD1	NA	CASSPTTGYSNQPQHF	TGTGCCAGCAGTCCCACGACAGGGTATAGCAATCAGCCCCAGCATTTT
TRBV7-9	TRBJ2-7	NA	once	CASKGGRSYEQYF	TGTGCCAGCAAGGGGGGAAGGTCCTACGAGCAGTACTTC
TRBV27	TRBJ1-2	NA	NA	CASSPSRGGSYGYTF	TGTGCCAGCAGTCCAAGCCGCGGAGGGAGCTATGGCTACACCTTC
TRBV29-1	TRBJ2-1	TRBD2	NA	CSVEGLAGNNEQFF	TGCAGCGTTGAAGGGTTAGCGGGTAACAATGAGCAGTTCTTC
TRBV29-1	TRBJ2-7	NA	NA	CSVVDGMIDYEQYF	TGCAGCGTTGTCGACGGGATGATTGACTACGAGCAGTACTTC
TRBV10-3	TRBJ2-7	TRBD1	NA	CAISESDRGPDEQYF	TGTGCCATCAGTGAGTCGGACAGGGGGCCGGACGAGCAGTACTTC
TRBV7-9	TRBJ2-7	NA	NA	CASSPRPGQSSYEQYF	TGTGCCAGCAGCCCTCGACCGGGCCAGAGCTCCTACGAGCAGTACTTC
TRBV4-1	TRBJ2-1	NA	NA	CASSFGPGIYNEQFF	TGCGCCAGCAGCTTCGGGCCCGGGATCTACAATGAGCAGTTCTTC
TRBV29-1	TRBJ2-1	TRBD2	NA	CSDGTSGRGSNEQFF	TGCAGCGACGGGACTAGCGGGAGGGGGTCAAATGAGCAGTTCTTC
TRBV11-2	TRBJ2-2	NA	NA	CASSNTNLGLAGELFF	TGTGCCAGCAGCAATACTAACCTGGGTCTGGCCGGGGAGCTGTTTTTT
TRBV6-6	TRBJ1-5	NA	NA	CASSRGPNQPQHF	TGTGCCAGCAGCCGGGGCCCTAATCAGCCCCAGCATTTT
TRBV25-1	TRBJ2-5	TRBD1	NA	CASSDLTGSETQYF	TGTGCCAGCAGTGATCTGACAGGGTCCGAGACCCAGTACTTC